This TCR beta chain was obtained from a study of OX40 agonist ivuxolimab in advanced cancers. Regarding the complete study: Ivuxolimab was a fully human IgG2 agonistic monoclonal antibody targeting the costimulatory receptor OX40 (CD134). Intravenous ivuxolimab was administered to patients every 2 weeks at six dose levels: 0.01, 0.1, 0.3, 1.5, 3 and 10 mg/kg. Of the approximately 54 dose-escalation patients, hepatocellular carcinoma was present in roughly 19, melanoma in roughly 15, renal cell carcinoma in 9 and head and neck cancer in 9. A male proportion of approximately 83% and a mean age of 60 years, ranging from about 23 to 90, were recorded for the dose-escalation cohort. Patients were allowed to have had prior anti-PD-1, anti-PD-L1 or anti-CTLA-4 therapy, and roughly two fifths of the dose-escalation patients had been treated with checkpoint inhibitors. Partial responses occurred in three dose-escalation patients: two with cutaneous melanoma and one with hepatocellular carcinoma. The purpose of peripheral TCRbeta sequencing was to test whether ivuxolimab changed TCR sequence diversity and led to clonal T-cell expansion. The monotherapy dose-escalation portion (N of about 52 patients) of the phase I ivuxolimab trial is reported in the paper.

Genomic DNA was isolated from the sorted cells so that the TCRbeta CDR3 region could be sequenced. TCRbeta CDR3 regions were sequenced using the immunoSEQ Assay. TCRdb retrieved this table from immuneACCESS and kept in-frame rearrangements only. Not all clones are present; in checked studies, unresolved V genes account for under half, and no reason is known for the remainder. The sample data list 70,000 to 80,000 clones, and around 90% of these were observed just once. The ten largest clones add up to about 1.3% of the sample. The CDR3 spans 15 residues, from the cysteine through the phenylalanine. CDR3 DNA is the only sequence kept; it has 45 bases, read in frame from the first base. For CDR1 and CDR2, the germline V gene lists LGHNA and YNFKEQ. Unmatched junction bases come to 0, with V trimmed by 0 bases and J by 3 bases. Only one count was recorded for this clone. No antigen is known for it. Base-call qualities are not available, and no considerably larger clone is one nucleotide away.

The trial excluded patients who had a history of autoimmune disease or who were on systemic immunosuppression. Peripheral blood for TCR sequencing was collected from all dose cohorts at baseline, on cycle 4 day 1, and on cycle 7 day 1. Samples came from an open-label, multicenter, first-in-human phase I dose-escalation trial of ivuxolimab. Adults with locally advanced or metastatic head and neck squamous cell, hepatocellular, melanoma or renal cell carcinoma were enrolled in the trial. Before TCR sequencing, CD4+ T cells and CD8+ T cells were sorted from peripheral blood as separate populations. General study outcomes and caveats: After ivuxolimab, more expanded clones were found on average in CD8+ T cells than in CD4+ T cells. The antigen specificity of the peripheral T cells that underwent clonal expansion was not determined. Clonal expansion of both CD4+ and CD8+ blood T cells was observed from baseline to week 6 at doses 0.1 to 3.0 mg/kg. In the 0.1-3.0 mg/kg groups, partial responders had among the lowest normalized peripheral clonal expansion, particularly in CD8+ T cells. Low levels of normalized T-cell clonal expansion were also seen in some patients who did not respond.

The specimen comprised CD4+ or CD8+ T cells sorted from blood, sampled in a trial of the OX40 agonist ivuxolimab. The chain joins TRBV4-2 to TRBJ2-7, with TRBD2 matching 12 junction bases. The origin of this receptor is an adult with an advanced solid tumor such as melanoma, head and neck, liver or kidney cancer. CDR3 reads: CASSQETSGSYEQYF. The bases read TGTGCCAGCAGCCAAGAGACTAGCGGGAGCTACGAGCAGTACTTC.